This TCR beta chain was identified in a study of T cell responses to AZD1222 COVID-19 vaccine. V dropped 3 bases and J dropped 4 bases, with 2 bases sitting between them. The CDR3 contains 11 residues. CDR1 and CDR2 (germline): MDHEN, SYDVKM. Sequencing was performed with immunoSEQ multiplex PCR; in TCRdb, only in-frame clones are kept and a portion is missing. The sample has some 96,000 clones; 70% to 90% are singletons. The source material was peripheral blood, sampled on day 0 of AZD1222 vaccination. This TCR came from an adult in good health. The chain couples TRBV28 to TRBJ2-3; D not certain. CDR3 sequence reads: CASSFSDTQYF. CDR3 DNA: TGTGCCAGCAGTTTTTCAGATACGCAGTATTTT.